The sequence of this TCR beta chain was determined in a study of glioma-infiltrating T cells after dendritic cell vaccination. Study-level information: Treatment, given 2003 to 2012, was autologous tumor lysate-pulsed dendritic cell vaccination. Autologous tumor lysate was loaded overnight onto monocyte-derived dendritic cells grown less than 8 days with IL-4 and GM-CSF. Three intradermal dendritic cell vaccine injections were given every two weeks.

CDR1 and CDR2 from the germline V gene are SGDLS and YYNGEE. V lost 0 bases and J lost 10, with 12 bases in between. This CDR3 contains 13 residues. The primer mix had 60 V beta and 13 J beta primers. Clones were read by immunoSEQ multiplex PCR, and TCRdb kept only the in-frame ones, dropping some. The table shows some 100,000 clones, with about 84% occurring only once. The source is a human donor with glioblastoma. V and J are TRBV9 and TRBJ2-3, with D perhaps TRBD2 (5 bases). Sequences were derived from blood, sampled before dendritic cell vaccination. In nucleotides, the CDR3 is TGTGCCAGCAGCGTAGGAGTGAGCGGAGCGCAGTATTTT. Protein sequence: CASSVGVSGAQYF. Complete variable domain (other parts from reference TRBV9 and TRBJ2-3): DSGVTQTPKHLITATGQRVTLRCSPRSGDLSVYWYQQSLDQGLQFLIQYYNGEERAKGNILERFSAQQFPDLHSELNLSSLELGDSALYFCASSVGVSGAQYFGPGTRLTVL.